This T cell receptor (beta chain) was identified in a study of blood T cells in healthy people across ages. The germline V gene has CDR1 DFQATT and CDR2 SNEGSKA (reference sequence). CDR3 length equals 11 residues. Primers used in a second PCR of about 7 to 12 cycles were a sample-barcoded 5' primer and a J-beta primer mix. TCRdb fed the 5' RACE reads into MiXCR, producing one record per CDR3 protein. The sample consists of some 1,800,000 distinct CDR3 sequences, roughly 43% of them appearing once. This clonotype has a handful of counts. This chain links TRBV20-1 with TRBJ1-2, with TRBD1 as a possible D gene (5 bases). The TCR originated in a human donor in good health. The sample was blood. The CDR3 loop reads CGGSGRYGYTF. CDR3 nucleotide sequence: TGCGGGGGTTCAGGGAGGTATGGCTACACCTTC.